This entry lists 2 T cell receptor beta chains sequenced from one sample in a study of low-dose radiotherapy and immunotherapy resistance in tumors. Time point noted: before trial treatment. Both TCRalpha and TCRbeta chains were reverse transcribed with V-gene-specific primers. Using a constant-region primer together with a V-primer adapter, TCRs were subjected to approximately 20 PCR cycles of amplification. TCRdb re-analysed the reads in MiXCR, keeping a single row per CDR3 protein. Among 60,000 to 75,000 distinct CDR3 sequences listed, 26% were seen once. The sample consisted of PBMCs, taken before treatment. These receptor sequences come from a male donor with rectosigmoid adenocarcinoma.

The V and J genes are TRBV20-1 and TRBJ1-1; D ambiguous. The V and J ends lost 0 bases and 6 bases respectively, with 26 bases between them. The CDR3 loop spans 18 amino acids. Germline V gives CDR1 DFQATT, CDR2 SNEGSKA (reference sequence). CDR3 bases: TGCAGTGCTAGAGAGATCAAGCAAGAGGCGCTAGGCCTTTCTGAAGCTTTCTTT. Its protein is CSAREIKQEALGLSEAFF.

V gene TRBV6-1 combines with J gene TRBJ2-5, with a tentative D call TRBD2 (6 bases). CDR1 is MNHNS and CDR2 is SASEGT in the germline V gene. Trimming pared 6 bases from V and 4 bases from J, leaving 15 bases between. The CDR3 contains 14 residues. The CDR3 loop is CASSRTGVRETQYF. In nucleotides, the CDR3 is TGTGCCAGCAGCAGAACGGGGGTGAGAGAGACCCAGTACTTC.